These 14 T cell receptor beta chains originate from one sample sequenced in a study of vaccination and CD4 T cells after COVID-19. Sequence data for DNA of cultured CD4+ T cells were generated by the Oncomine TCR Beta short-read assay. Using its own MiXCR run on the PCR reads, TCRdb lists one record per CDR3 protein. The sample carries about 20,000 distinct CDR3 sequences, roughly 47% recorded once. Regarding treatment: approximately 10-day PBMC culture with coronavirus spike peptide pools or control peptides (ViraFEST assay). The antigens for these receptors are not known. The sample taken for sequencing was CD4+ T cells from blood, cultured in vitro. The receptor set was obtained from a human donor who had recovered from COVID-19.

This clonotype was seen a handful of times. The V gene is TRBV6-1, the J gene TRBJ2-3; 8 nucleotides agree with TRBD1. Germline assignment: CDR1 MNHNS and CDR2 SASEGT. With V trimmed by 6 bases and J by 4 bases, 9 bases remained unmatched. The CDR3 loop spans 15 amino acids. CDR3 in DNA: TGTGCCAGCAGCCTCGGACAGGGTGGACCAGATACGCAGTATTTT. Its protein is CASSLGQGGPDTQYF.

Only a few counts were recorded for this clonotype. CDR3 in amino acids: CSFWGGTSTDTQYF. Here the CDR3 DNA reads TGCAGCTTCTGGGGCGGGACCTCCACAGATACGCAGTATTTT. The chain has TRBV29-1 and TRBJ2-3; TRBD2 is a possible D gene (6 bases). V dropped 8 bases and J dropped 2 bases, with 17 bases sitting between them. The germline gives CDR1 SQVTM, CDR2 ANQGSEA. The CDR3 runs 14 residues.

This chain links TRBV6-2 or TRBV6-3 with TRBJ1-3; D perhaps matches TRBD1 (6 bases). V gave up 6 bases and J gave up 7 bases, with 16 bases separating them. The CDR3 consists of 14 residues. The germline V gene has CDR1 MNHEY and CDR2 SVGEGT. The DNA of the CDR3 is TGTGCCAGCAGGGCCGGACAGCGGGAGAACACCATATATTTT. Its protein product is CASRAGQRENTIYF.

The chain employs TRBV7-2 and TRBJ1-2; D unresolved. Per germline, CDR1 SGHTA and CDR2 FQGNSA. Trimming cost V 5 bases and J 0 bases, with 10 bases left between them. The CDR3 spans 14 residues. CDR3 protein: CASSPREANYGYTF. The CDR3 DNA reads as TGTGCCAGCAGCCCGCGGGAGGCTAACTATGGCTACACCTTC.

This clonotype was observed a few times. V is TRBV27 and J is TRBJ2-2; D could derive from TRBD1 or TRBD2 (5 bases each). V was clipped by 7 bases and J by 8 bases, with 20 bases between them. This CDR3 contains 15 residues. Germline-derived CDR1 and CDR2 are MNHEY and SMNVEV (reference sequence). CDR3 protein: CASISLGVSKGELFF. The CDR3 DNA follows: TGTGCCAGCATTTCACTAGGGGTCTCGAAGGGGGAGCTGTTTTTT.

This rearrangement joins TRBV7-2 to TRBJ1-4, with D perhaps TRBD1 (5 bases). V shed 5 bases and J shed 7 bases, with 17 bases lying between them. Germline lookup yields CDR1 SGHTA and CDR2 FQGNSA. The CDR3 covers 15 residues. The CDR3 DNA sequence: TGTGCCAGCAGCCCGGGCAGGGCGCGGGGTGAAAAACTGTTTTTT. Amino acids: CASSPGRARGEKLFF.

This chain joins TRBV10-1 and TRBJ2-7, with no clear D. The CDR3 length is 14 residues. Germline V CDR1 and CDR2: WNHNN, SYGVQD (reference sequence). V lost 0 bases to trimming and J lost 2 bases, with 8 bases between them. CDR3 in amino acids: CASSESNRAYEQYF. The CDR3 coding sequence is TGCGCCAGCAGTGAGTCGAACAGAGCCTACGAGCAGTACTTC.

The chain carries TRBV10-3 and TRBJ2-2, with 15 positions matching TRBD2. From germline, CDR1 is ENHRY and CDR2 SYGVKD. The CDR3 runs to 18 residues. The V segment lost 7 bases and the J segment 0 bases; nucleotides outside the gene matches: 6. This chain's CDR3 is CAITPGLAGGANTGELFF. As DNA, the CDR3 is TGTGCCATCACCCCGGGACTAGCGGGGGGCGCGAACACCGGGGAGCTGTTTTTT.

V gene TRBV7-3 combines with J gene TRBJ1-1; 9 nucleotides match TRBD1. The germline V gene has CDR1 SGHTA and CDR2 FQGTGA. V gave up 5 bases and J gave up 10 bases; unmatched junction bases: 5. The CDR3 runs to 12 residues. The CDR3 nucleotides are TGTGCCAGCAGCCTTGGACAGGGGATAGCTTTCTTT. Its translation: CASSLGQGIAFF. Complete variable domain (other parts from reference TRBV7-3 and TRBJ1-1): GAGVSQTPSNKVTEKGKYVELRCDPISGHTALYWYRQSLGQGPEFLIYFQGTGAADDSGLPNDRFFAVRPEGSVSTLKIQRTERGDSAVYLCASSLGQGIAFFGQGTRLTVV.

This clonotype has only a few counts. This chain uses TRBV19 with TRBJ1-1, with D unresolved. The CDR3 runs to 16 residues. V lost 4 bases, J lost 4 bases, and 19 bases lay in between. Germline V gene lookup returns CDR1 LNHDA and CDR2 SQIVND (reference sequence). CDR3 sequence reads: CASSKPLGRGGTEAFF. The CDR3 DNA is TGTGCCAGTAGTAAGCCCCTTGGGCGGGGAGGCACTGAAGCTTTCTTT.

The V and J genes are TRBV20-1 and TRBJ1-2; the D gene is possibly TRBD1 (5 bases). The CDR3 has 14 amino acids. Trimming took 3 bases from V and 2 from J, leaving 13 bases between them. Germline CDR1 DFQATT, CDR2 SNEGSKA (reference sequence). The CDR3 loop is CSASNRDGNYGYTF. Written as DNA, the CDR3 is TGCAGTGCTAGTAACCGGGACGGGAACTATGGCTACACCTTC.

The V and J genes are TRBV2 and TRBJ1-5; tentative D call: TRBD1 (5 bases). Germline-derived CDR1 and CDR2 are SNHLY and FYNNEI. V lost 8 bases and J 6 bases, leaving 14 bases between the germline ends. CDR3 length: 13 amino acids. The CDR3 loop reads CASGLMGGQPQHF. Here the CDR3 DNA reads TGTGCCAGCGGTCTTATGGGGGGTCAGCCCCAGCATTTT.

This clonotype was counted a few times. The V and J genes are TRBV27 and TRBJ1-1; D gene uncertain. CDR1 is MNHEY and CDR2 is SMNVEV in the germline V gene (reference sequence). The V and J ends lost 6 bases and 1 base respectively, with 9 bases between them. The length of the CDR3 is 13 residues. CDR3 nucleotides: TGTGCCAGCAGACACAAGGCGAACACTGAAGCTTTCTTT. Its translation is CASRHKANTEAFF.

The chain links TRBV5-4 to TRBJ2-7; 8 bases line up with TRBD2. From germline, CDR1 is SGHNT and CDR2 YYREEE (reference sequence). V trimming: 4 bases; J trimming: 5 bases; junction bases outside the gene matches: 14. This CDR3 comprises 16 residues. The CDR3 DNA is TGTGCCAGCAGCCCGAGGGGTGATAGCGGGGTCCACGAGCAGTACTTC. The encoded protein is CASSPRGDSGVHEQYF.